Each of the 20 T cell receptor beta chains below was sequenced from the same sample in a study of radiation and T cells in renal cell carcinoma. TCRdb keeps only in-frame clones here, not all; method: immunoSEQ multiplex PCR. The sample lists roughly 140,000 clones, 87% occurring once. Time point given: blood 2 weeks post-SBRT. Indicated treatment: 15 Gy SBRT to primary tumor, nephrectomy 4 weeks later. Sequenced here: blood, sampled from a patient whose treatment included radiotherapy and nephrectomy. These receptors originate from a woman between 50 and 59 years old with renal cell carcinoma.

The V and J genes are TRBV19 and TRBJ1-2; 9 bases match TRBD1. V trimming: 4 bases; J trimming: 3 bases; junction bases outside the gene matches: 3. Germline V gene sequence: CDR1 LNHDA, CDR2 SQIVND (reference sequence). This CDR3 has 14 residues. The CDR3 spells CASSKTGGDYGYTF. The CDR3, as DNA: TGTGCCAGTAGTAAAACAGGGGGCGACTATGGCTACACCTTC.

This chain joins TRBV6-4 and TRBJ1-1; unclear D gene. Germline CDR1 and CDR2: MRHNA and SNTAGT. CDR3 length: 13 amino acids. V was pared by 6 bases and J by 1 base, with 9 bases between. CDR3 DNA sequence: TGTGCCAGCAGCTCAGAAACGAACACTGAAGCTTTCTTT. Translating gives CASSSETNTEAFF.

The chain employs TRBV7-9 and TRBJ1-2; no firm D call. Germline loops: CDR1 SEHNR, CDR2 FQNEAQ (reference sequence). The CDR3 sequence is 16 residues long. The V and J ends lost 5 bases and 8 bases respectively, with 24 bases between them. The CDR3 DNA reads as TGTGCCAGCAGCCGACGTTCTGGTCCCGAAATGGTCGGCTACACCTTC. Translation gives CASSRRSGPEMVGYTF.

The rearrangement joins TRBV5-1 to TRBJ2-7, with 8 bases identical to TRBD1. Germline trimming cut 4 bases from V and 3 bases from J; bases unmatched to any gene: 9. The CDR3 is 15 amino acids. Germline-derived CDR1 and CDR2 are SGHRS and YFSETQ. The CDR3: CASSRTGLGFYEQYF. The CDR3 DNA follows: TGCGCCAGCAGCAGGACAGGGCTGGGTTTCTACGAGCAGTACTTC.

This clone occurred once. The DNA for the CDR3 is TGTGCCAGCAGCCCTACCAGACAGGGGGCAGGTTATGGCTACACCTTC. Translating gives CASSPTRQGAGYGYTF. The V gene is TRBV9, the J gene TRBJ1-2; 10 positions match TRBD1. J lost 5 bases, V lost 4 bases, and 11 bases had no gene match. The CDR3 spans 16 residues. Per the germline V gene, CDR1 is SGDLS and CDR2 is YYNGEE.

The chain joins TRBV4-1 to TRBJ1-1; 11 bases map to TRBD1. The CDR3 covers 15 residues. The V gene end was trimmed by 3 bases and the J gene end by 4 bases; junction bases not matched to a gene: 4. The germline CDR1 and CDR2 sequences are MGHRA and YSYEKL. Here the CDR3 reads CASSHPGQGGTEAFF. The CDR3 bases are TGCGCCAGCAGCCATCCGGGACAGGGGGGCACTGAAGCTTTCTTT.

J is TRBJ1-2 and V is TRBV19, with D tentatively TRBD1 (6 bases). Deletions cut 5 bases from V and 3 bases from J, with 10 bases between. CDR3 length: 13 amino acids. CDR1 LNHDA and CDR2 SQIVND come from the germline V gene (reference sequence). The CDR3 loop is CASSLRTDYGYTF. The DNA of the CDR3 is TGTGCCAGTAGTCTAAGGACAGACTATGGCTACACCTTC. Combining the CDR3 with reference TRBV19 and TRBJ1-2 gives the whole variable domain DGGITQSPKYLFRKEGQNVTLSCEQNLNHDAMYWYRQDPGQGLRLIYYSQIVNDFQKGDIAEGYSVSREKKESFPLTVTSAQKNPTAFYLCASSLRTDYGYTFGSGTRLTVV.

The chain combines TRBV29-1 with TRBJ2-2, with D tentatively TRBD2 (5 bases). CDR3 size: 16 residues. V was cut by 8 bases and J by 0 bases, with 19 bases left in between. Germline CDR1 reads SQVTM; CDR2 reads ANQGSEA. This chain's CDR3 is CSIRLRGSTNTGELFF. The CDR3 region has the DNA TGCAGCATCCGTTTACGGGGATCAACGAACACCGGGGAGCTGTTTTTT.

This chain links TRBV2 with TRBJ2-1, with 14 bases fitting TRBD2. The length of the CDR3 is 15 residues. Trimming took 5 bases from V and 9 from J; bases not matched to a gene: 6. CDR1 and CDR2 from the germline V gene are SNHLY and FYNNEI. CDR3 protein: CASSMGLAGVGEQFF. CDR3 coding DNA: TGTGCCAGCAGTATGGGACTAGCGGGGGTCGGTGAGCAGTTCTTC. The full variable domain, in which reference TRBV2 and TRBJ2-1 provide the parts outside the CDR3, is EPEVTQTPSHQVTQMGQEVILRCVPISNHLYFYWYRQILGQKVEFLVSFYNNEISEKSEIFDDQFSVERPDGSNFTLKIRSTKLEDSAMYFCASSMGLAGVGEQFFGPGTRLTVL.

The chain carries TRBV4-3 and TRBJ2-1; 9 nucleotides line up with TRBD2. CDR1 is LGHNA and CDR2 is YSLEER in the germline V gene. Losses at the gene ends were 3 bases for V and 7 bases for J; bases not matched to a gene: 10. CDR3 length: 16 residues. The CDR3 DNA sequence: TGCGCCAGCAGCCAGGCCCCGCGGGGGGGCCGGAATGAGCAGTTCTTC. Its translation is CASSQAPRGGRNEQFF.

The chain has TRBV29-1 and TRBJ1-4; 10 bases map to TRBD1. V shed 4 bases, J shed 7 bases, and the junction held 6 bases outside the gene matches. Per germline, CDR1 SQVTM and CDR2 ANQGSEA. The CDR3 extends over 14 amino acids. CDR3 sequence (DNA): TGCAGCGTTGGGGTTGGGACAGGGGCTGAAAAACTGTTTTTT. This codes for CSVGVGTGAEKLFF.

The rearrangement uses TRBV5-1 and TRBJ1-2, with unresolved D. CDR3 size: 11 residues. Between the trimmed V and J ends, which lost 5 bases and 6 bases, there was a span of 8 bases. Germline V gene lookup returns CDR1 SGHRS and CDR2 YFSETQ. In nucleotides, the CDR3 is TGCGCCAGCAGTGGGATCCATGGCTACACCTTC. It translates to CASSGIHGYTF.

This chain joins TRBV7-9 and TRBJ1-1; the match to TRBD1 covers 7 bases. This CDR3 has 15 amino acids. V lost 3 bases, J lost 2 bases, and 6 bases stayed unmatched. Germline loops: CDR1 SEHNR, CDR2 FQNEAQ (reference sequence). The chain's CDR3 is CASSFSGQTNTEAFF. For the CDR3, the DNA is TGTGCCAGCAGCTTTTCGGGACAGACAAACACTGAAGCTTTCTTT.

The chain recombines TRBV11-3 with TRBJ2-5, with 11 bases that match TRBD2. The V gene end was trimmed by 8 bases and the J gene end by 5 bases; junction bases not matched to a gene: 7. Germline CDR1 SGHNT, CDR2 YENEEA. CDR3 length equals 14 residues. The CDR3 sequence is CASVVAGGRETQYF. The DNA for the CDR3 is TGTGCCAGCGTTGTAGCGGGGGGGCGCGAGACCCAGTACTTC.

V and J are TRBV7-8 and TRBJ1-1, with D perhaps TRBD1 (5 bases). The V gene lost 5 bases and the J gene lost 3 bases, with 10 bases spanning the gap. CDR3 length equals 13 residues. Germline loops: CDR1 SGHVS, CDR2 FQNEAQ. The CDR3 sequence is CASSRDRDTEAFF. DNA of the CDR3: TGTGCCAGCAGCCGCGACAGAGACACTGAAGCTTTCTTT.

The chain has TRBV19 and TRBJ1-4; possible D gene TRBD1, 5 bases. V gave up 5 bases and J gave up 8 bases, with 6 bases separating them. The CDR3 covers 11 residues. Germline CDR1 and CDR2: LNHDA and SQIVND (reference sequence). The CDR3 coding sequence is TGTGCCAGTAGTCGGGGGGAAAAACTGTTTTTT. Amino acid sequence: CASSRGEKLFF.

This clone was seen a handful of times. V and J are TRBV11-2 and TRBJ2-2; D is possibly TRBD1 or TRBD2 (5 bases each). The CDR3 runs to 15 residues. Germline values: CDR1 SGHAT, CDR2 FQNNGV. Trimming took 5 bases from V and 5 from J, leaving 15 bases between them. The CDR3 spells CASSPVGTATGELFF. CDR3 DNA sequence: TGTGCCAGCAGCCCCGTCGGGACGGCTACCGGGGAGCTGTTTTTT.

This clone occurred once. The J gene is TRBJ1-4, the V gene TRBV18, with D perhaps TRBD1 (5 bases). The V gene lost 6 bases and the J gene lost 4 bases, with 15 bases spanning the gap. Looked up from germline, CDR1 is KGHSH and CDR2 is LQKENI. The CDR3 covers 15 residues. The CDR3 region is CASSEGLRGNEKLFF. In DNA, the CDR3 is TGTGCCAGCTCGGAGGGGCTACGGGGTAATGAAAAACTGTTTTTT.

The V gene is TRBV7-2, the J gene TRBJ1-2, with no clear D. Germline V CDR1 and CDR2: SGHTA, FQGNSA. CDR3 size: 14 residues. The germline V and J ends were trimmed by 1 base and 3 bases, with 9 bases remaining between them. The CDR3 here is CASSLEVTYYGYTF. The CDR3 nucleotides are TGTGCCAGCAGCTTAGAAGTCACTTACTATGGCTACACCTTC.

The chain employs TRBV6-5 and TRBJ2-3; D gene unclear. V was trimmed by 7 bases and J by 0 bases, leaving 11 bases between them. The CDR3 is made up of 14 amino acids. Looked up from germline, CDR1 is MNHEY and CDR2 is SVGAGI. The chain's CDR3 is CASTIDQSTDTQYF. The CDR3 DNA is TGTGCCAGCACTATTGATCAAAGCACAGATACGCAGTATTTT.